The clone carrying this T cell receptor (beta chain) was detected once. Germline trimming cut 1 base from V and 7 bases from J; bases unmatched to any gene: 10. Germline lookup yields CDR1 SGHRS and CDR2 YFSETQ. The CDR3 covers 17 residues. This sample stems from a study of blood T cell repertoires in COVID-19. Study-wide context: Donors in the United States, Italy and Spain gave samples during acute or convalescent COVID-19.

Using immunoSEQ multiplex PCR, the repertoire was profiled, and TCRdb retains in-frame clones only, with some absent. In the table there are more than 200,000 clones, around nine tenths of which are singletons. Enrolled during active infection, Seattle patients were then followed longitudinally. The source of this sequence is a woman aged 60-70 years with COVID-19, enrolled during active disease. The chain uses TRBV5-1 and TRBJ2-1, with 11 bases fitting TRBD2. Sequencing input: peripheral blood. Here the CDR3 DNA reads TGCGCCAGCAGCTTGTATAGCGGGAGGGTTCTGGGTAATGAGCAGTTCTTC. Encoded protein: CASSLYSGRVLGNEQFF. Full variable domain (outside the CDR3, taken from reference TRBV5-1 and TRBJ2-1): KAGVTQTPRYLIKTRGQQVTLSCSPISGHRSVSWYQQTPGQGLQFLFEYFSETQRNKGNFPGRFSGRQFSNSRSEMNVSTLELGDSALYLCASSLYSGRVLGNEQFFGPGTRLTVL.